The sequence of this T cell receptor (beta chain) was determined in a study of cytomegalovirus exposure and HLA in healthy donors. Although they were nominally healthy when sampled, donors likely had unrecorded immune exposures. This clone has a handful of counts. Its antigen is still unknown. Overall study findings and caveats: Some TCR beta chains (about 180 of them) were listed as cytomegalovirus-associated. Several top significant clusters appeared, in a later analysis, to be linked to common viral pathogens.

CDR3 length: 13 residues. Germline CDR1 reads SGHTA; CDR2 reads FQGNSA. V was cut by 0 bases and J by 7 bases, with 9 bases left in between. The PCR made use of 60 Vbeta and 13 Jbeta primers. This table comes from immunoSEQ multiplex PCR, and its TCRdb copy is limited to in-frame clones, with some not included. Among 100,000 to 150,000 clones listed, 80% were seen once. Sequencing was carried out using PBMCs. The origin of this receptor is a man in his thirties or forties in good health and CMV-seropositive. This chain links TRBV7-2 with TRBJ2-5, with D possibly being TRBD2 (5 bases). CDR3 region: CASSLAEVGTQYF. The CDR3 coding sequence is TGTGCCAGCAGCTTAGCGGAGGTGGGGACCCAGTACTTC. Combining the CDR3 with reference TRBV7-2 and TRBJ2-5 gives the whole variable domain GAGVSQSPSNKVTEKGKDVELRCDPISGHTALYWYRQSLGQGLEFLIYFQGNSAPDKSGLPSDRFSAERTGGSVSTLTIQRTQQEDSAVYLCASSLAEVGTQYFGPGTRLLVL.